Below, 26 T cell receptor beta chains from the same sample are listed, as sequenced in a study of blood T cell repertoires in COVID-19. Profiled with immunoSEQ multiplex PCR; TCRdb holds only in-frame clones, not every one. The repertoire holds 200,000 to 250,000 clones, with roughly 82% as singletons. The sequenced sample was peripheral blood. The receptors here all came from a human donor in a cohort sampled during active COVID-19.

Comments on this clone: Other DNA sequences in the same sample also yield this CDR3. DNA of the CDR3: TGTGCCAGCAAAAGGGGCGATAGCAATCAGCCCCAGCATTTT. This sequence encodes CASKRGDSNQPQHF. V gene TRBV2 combines with J gene TRBJ1-5; D might be TRBD1 (5 bases). Trimming left V 7 bases short and J 0 bases short, with 10 bases between. CDR1 is SNHLY, CDR2 FYNNEI, per germline. This CDR3 contains 14 residues.

V usage is TRBV7-6 and J usage is TRBJ2-5, with 7 positions matching TRBD1. The CDR3 loop spans 15 amino acids. V gave up 0 bases and J gave up 5 bases; unmatched junction bases: 6. CDR1 is SGHVS, CDR2 FNYEAQ, per germline. The CDR3 loop reads CASSLAGGGLETQYF. In DNA, the CDR3 is TGTGCCAGCAGCTTAGCAGGGGGCGGACTTGAGACCCAGTACTTC.

The J gene is TRBJ2-3, the V gene TRBV3-1 (or the pseudogene TRBV3-2); the D gene is possibly TRBD2 (5 bases). This CDR3 spans 16 amino acids. CDR1 is LGHDT, CDR2 YNNKEL, per germline (reference sequence). Trimming removed 1 base at V and 1 base at J, with 12 bases between. The CDR3 spells CASSQGAGLGTDTQYF. As DNA, the CDR3 is TGTGCCAGCAGCCAAGGGGCAGGACTGGGCACAGATACGCAGTATTTT.

This clone has more than one count but fewer than ten. The chain carries TRBV4-2 and TRBJ2-7, with 7 nucleotides matching TRBD2. The CDR3 consists of 16 residues. CDR1 is LGHNA, CDR2 YNFKEQ, per germline. V was clipped by 3 bases and J by 4 bases; unmatched bases: 12. The CDR3 protein is CASSQRSDGGGYEQYF. DNA for the CDR3: TGTGCCAGCAGCCAGAGGTCGGACGGGGGAGGGTACGAGCAGTACTTC.

The chain recombines TRBV7-6 with TRBJ2-2, with D possibly TRBD1 on 5 matching bases. With 1 base removed from V and 5 bases from J, the gap between germline ends came to 14 bases. CDR3 length equals 16 residues. The germline gives CDR1 SGHVS, CDR2 FNYEAQ. CDR3 DNA: TGTGCCAGCAGCTTAGTGGAGCAGGGATATACCGGGGAGCTGTTTTTT. As protein: CASSLVEQGYTGELFF.

This clone was counted a single time. The chain couples TRBV2 to TRBJ1-2; D is unresolved. The CDR3 runs 18 residues. V was shortened by 2 bases and J by 1 base, with 20 bases between the two germline ends. Germline V CDR1 and CDR2: SNHLY, FYNNEI. CDR3 region: CASSERFEGRYLNYGYTF. The CDR3 DNA reads as TGTGCCAGCAGTGAAAGGTTCGAGGGCCGGTACCTTAACTATGGCTACACCTTC.

This chain joins TRBV6-5 and TRBJ1-2; 7 nucleotides line up with TRBD1. The CDR3 has 14 residues. Germline V gene sequence: CDR1 MNHEY, CDR2 SVGAGI. V lost 8 bases, J lost 3 bases, and 9 bases stayed unmatched. The DNA of the CDR3 is TGTGCCAGCTACCGGACAGGCGGGGACTATGGCTACACCTTC. It yields the protein CASYRTGGDYGYTF.

The V gene is TRBV9, the J gene TRBJ2-4; TRBD2 aligns across 8 bases. The CDR3 is 14 amino acids. In germline, CDR1 is SGDLS, CDR2 YYNGEE. Unmatched junction bases numbered 3, after V lost 4 bases and J lost 3 bases. DNA of the CDR3: TGTGCCAGCAGCCCCGGGACTAGCAAAAACATTCAGTACTTC. Residues: CASSPGTSKNIQYF. Drawing the rest from reference TRBV9 and TRBJ2-4, the complete variable domain is DSGVTQTPKHLITATGQRVTLRCSPRSGDLSVYWYQQSLDQGLQFLIQYYNGEERAKGNILERFSAQQFPDLHSELNLSSLELGDSALYFCASSPGTSKNIQYFGAGTRLSVL.

CDR3 protein: CASSLRTGANEKLFF. The CDR3 DNA reads TGTGCCAGCAGCCTCAGGACAGGGGCTAATGAAAAACTGTTTTTT. The V call is TRBV4-2, the J call TRBJ1-4; TRBD1 matches at 9 bases. Germline V CDR1 and CDR2: LGHNA, YNFKEQ. Trimming cost V 4 bases and J 3 bases; bases outside gene matches: 3. The CDR3 runs to 15 residues.

This chain uses TRBV7-9 with TRBJ1-5, with D perhaps TRBD1 (6 bases). CDR1 is SEHNR and CDR2 is FQNEAQ in the germline V gene (reference sequence). Trimming took off 6 bases at V and 6 bases at J, with 12 bases between the two ends. The CDR3 extends over 13 amino acids. The CDR3 region has the DNA TGTGCCAGCAGTTTGAACAGGGCTCAGCCCCAGCATTTT. Protein product: CASSLNRAQPQHF.

This clone was observed once. This rearrangement joins TRBV28 to TRBJ2-4; 7 bases match TRBD2. The CDR3 has 15 residues. The junction had 6 bases not matched to a gene; V was cut back by 7 bases and J by 0 bases. Germline CDR1 is MDHEN and CDR2 is SYDVKM. CDR3 DNA sequence: TGTGCCAGCAATAAAGGCGGGGGAGCCAAAAACATTCAGTACTTC. Amino acid sequence: CASNKGGGAKNIQYF.

The rearrangement uses TRBV14 and TRBJ2-2, with D uncertain. CDR3 length: 17 residues. Trimming pared 1 base from V and 1 base from J, leaving 13 bases between. The germline gives CDR1 SGHDN, CDR2 FVKESK. CDR3 protein: CASSQGRGVRNTGELFF. The CDR3 region has the DNA TGTGCCAGCAGCCAAGGGCGAGGAGTCCGGAACACCGGGGAGCTGTTTTTT.

The V call is TRBV6-5, the J call TRBJ2-7; 10 nucleotides align to TRBD1. The V segment lost 6 bases and the J segment 4 bases; nucleotides outside the gene matches: 9. The CDR3 is made up of 15 amino acids. Germline loops: CDR1 MNHEY, CDR2 SVGAGI. In DNA, the CDR3 is TGTGCCAGCAGGGGAGACAGGGGGCTTGTATACGAGCAGTACTTC. Its translation: CASRGDRGLVYEQYF.

This clone was found a few times. The chain has TRBV27 and TRBJ2-7; 9 bases map to TRBD1. V shed 5 bases and J 5 bases; nucleotides not matched to a gene: 10. The length of the CDR3 is 15 residues. The V gene's germline CDR1 is MNHEY and CDR2 SMNVEV (reference sequence). In nucleotides, the CDR3 is TGTGCCAGCAGTCCCTACAGGGGGCTACCCGACGAGCAGTACTTC. It encodes CASSPYRGLPDEQYF.

A few counts support this clone. J is TRBJ2-7 and V is TRBV7-8, with 9 bases aligning to TRBD2. Per the germline V gene, CDR1 is SGHVS and CDR2 is FQNEAQ. The J segment lost 0 bases and the V segment lost 1 base, leaving 4 bases of the junction unmatched. The CDR3 spans 16 residues. CDR3 in amino acids: CASSLGPSGVSYEQYF. The CDR3 region has the DNA TGTGCCAGCAGCTTAGGCCCTAGCGGGGTCTCCTACGAGCAGTACTTC.

The chain uses TRBV10-2 and TRBJ2-2; D is uncertain. The V end was cut by 1 base, the J end by 1 base, with 10 bases between. Germline assignment: CDR1 WSHSY and CDR2 SAAADI. The CDR3 sequence is 16 residues long. CDR3 protein: CASSELAARNTGELFF. CDR3 sequence (DNA): TGCGCCAGCAGTGAGTTGGCTGCCAGGAACACCGGGGAGCTGTTTTTT.

The V and J genes are TRBV2 and TRBJ1-2, with TRBD1 matching 8 bases. CDR3 length equals 13 residues. V was pared by 8 bases and J by 2 bases, with 4 bases of the junction left unmatched. The germline V gene has CDR1 SNHLY and CDR2 FYNNEI. CDR3 coding DNA: TGTGCCAGCTTGACAGGGGAGAACTATGGCTACACCTTC. This translates into CASLTGENYGYTF.

The rearrangement links TRBV30 to TRBJ1-2, with D perhaps TRBD1 (5 bases). The CDR3 loop spans 13 amino acids. Germline loops: CDR1 GTSNPN, CDR2 SVGIG (reference sequence). Here the CDR3 DNA reads TGTGCTTCCCAGGGCGGGGTGGACTATGGCTACACCTTC. Its translation is CASQGGVDYGYTF.

This sequence joins TRBV28 and TRBJ1-2, with 9 bases lining up with TRBD1. Germline V gene lookup returns CDR1 MDHEN and CDR2 SYDVKM. The CDR3 is 15 residues long. The trim removed 5 bases at V and 8 bases at J, leaving 12 bases unmatched. CDR3 in amino acids: CASSTPDRGQMGYTF. The CDR3 region has the DNA TGTGCCAGCAGTACGCCGGACAGGGGTCAGATGGGCTACACCTTC.

The sample holds a few counts of this clone. The J gene is TRBJ2-2, the V gene TRBV7-9; 13 bases fit TRBD2. The CDR3 contains 19 residues. Germline CDR1 and CDR2: SEHNR and FQNEAQ (reference sequence). The ends lost 2 bases at V and 0 bases at J; junction bases unmatched: 6. Written as DNA, the CDR3 is TGTGCCAGCAGCTTACCGGGACTAGCGGGACCCGCGAACACCGGGGAGCTGTTTTTT. It specifies CASSLPGLAGPANTGELFF.

The rearrangement uses TRBV5-1 and TRBJ1-2; 7 nucleotides match TRBD1. Trimming took 4 bases from V and 4 from J; bases not matched to a gene: 7. Germline-derived CDR1 and CDR2 are SGHRS and YFSETQ. The CDR3 extends over 14 amino acids. Here the CDR3 DNA reads TGCGCCAGCAGCCCGGGGACAGCTATCTATGGCTACACCTTC. The encoded protein is CASSPGTAIYGYTF.

The chain has TRBV5-1 and TRBJ2-4, with 11 positions matching TRBD2. Trimming at V came to 5 bases and at J to 2 bases, leaving 27 bases not matched to a gene. This CDR3 spans 23 amino acids. Germline V gives CDR1 SGHRS, CDR2 YFSETQ. The CDR3 bases are TGCGCCAGCAGGACAACTAGCGGGAGAGCTCTAAAGATCGTGTTAGTTCCCAAAAACATTCAGTACTTC. Its translation: CASRTTSGRALKIVLVPKNIQYF. Combining the CDR3 with reference TRBV5-1 and TRBJ2-4 gives the whole variable domain KAGVTQTPRYLIKTRGQQVTLSCSPISGHRSVSWYQQTPGQGLQFLFEYFSETQRNKGNFPGRFSGRQFSNSRSEMNVSTLELGDSALYLCASRTTSGRALKIVLVPKNIQYFGAGTRLSVL.

The V call is TRBV28, the J call TRBJ2-1; 8 bases map to TRBD1. J was trimmed by 6 bases and V by 5 bases; bases with no gene match: 12. The CDR3 length is 16 residues. CDR1 is MDHEN and CDR2 is SYDVKM in the germline V gene. The CDR3 region has the DNA TGTGCCAGCAGTCTAGCCTTCGGGACAGGCGGCAATGAGCAGTTCTTC. Translation: CASSLAFGTGGNEQFF.

CDR3 sequence reads: CASSKAGAPDEQFF. CDR3 in DNA: TGCGCCAGCAGCAAGGCGGGAGCCCCCGATGAGCAGTTCTTC. The chain has TRBV5-1 and TRBJ2-1, with 7 positions matching TRBD2. J was trimmed by 8 bases and V by 4 bases; bases with no gene match: 9. This CDR3 spans 14 amino acids. CDR1 is SGHRS and CDR2 is YFSETQ in the germline V gene.

The gene calls are TRBV30 and TRBJ2-6, with D maybe TRBD2 (5 bases). The ends were cut back, 2 bases at V and 0 bases at J, with 5 bases in the middle. CDR3 length equals 14 residues. The germline V gene encodes CDR1 GTSNPN and CDR2 SVGIG (reference sequence). The CDR3 DNA follows: TGTGCCTGGAGTCGGGGCTCTGGGGCCAACGTCCTGACTTTC. It is translated as CAWSRGSGANVLTF. Complete variable domain (other parts from reference TRBV30 and TRBJ2-6): SQTIHQWPATLVQPVGSPLSLECTVEGTSNPNLYWYRQAAGRGLQLLFYSVGIGQISSEVPQNLSASRPQDRQFILSSKKLLLSDSGFYLCAWSRGSGANVLTFGAGSRLTVL.

This clone has a single count. The chain joins TRBV29-1 to TRBJ2-7; D uncertain. CDR1 is SQVTM, CDR2 ANQGSEA, per germline. Trimming left V 4 bases short and J 0 bases short, with 13 bases between. The CDR3 length is 14 residues. This CDR3 reads CSVGALGTSYEQYF. CDR3 in DNA: TGCAGCGTTGGGGCGCTGGGCACCTCCTACGAGCAGTACTTC.